The 32 T cell receptor beta chains presented below share a single source sample, sequenced in a study of blood T cell repertoires in COVID-19. Using immunoSEQ multiplex PCR, the repertoire was profiled, and TCRdb retains in-frame clones only, with some absent. The sample holds 97,000 or so clones, 85% to 90% seen once. The sample taken for sequencing was peripheral blood. These receptor sequences come from a man over 45 with active or convalescent COVID-19.

The chain is built from TRBV6-5 and TRBJ1-5; 9 bases are a match to TRBD1. The V gene's germline CDR1 is MNHEY and CDR2 SVGAGI. V dropped 6 bases and J dropped 2; count of bases not matched to a gene: 5. The CDR3 spans 15 residues. The DNA for the CDR3 is TGTGCCAGCAGCCGCACAGGGGGCGGCAATCAGCCCCAGCATTTT. It codes for CASSRTGGGNQPQHF.

The count of this clone is one. The chain uses TRBV12-2 and TRBJ1-6; the D call in the table, TRBD1, was not verified against the DNA. TRBV12-2 is termed a pseudogene. CDR3 length equals 14 residues. The CDR3 coding sequence is TGTGCAAGTCGCTTAAGGACAGGGAATTTTCCCCTCCACTTT. Its translation is CASRLRTGNFPLHF.

V usage is TRBV2 and J usage is TRBJ2-2; 9 nucleotides align to TRBD1. Trimming took 4 bases from V and 4 from J; bases not matched to a gene: 4. Germline CDR1 SNHLY, CDR2 FYNNEI. This CDR3 spans 15 amino acids. The CDR3 loop is CASSGGQGSTGELFF. DNA for the CDR3: TGTGCCAGCAGTGGGGGACAGGGAAGCACCGGGGAGCTGTTTTTT.

The chain combines TRBV25-1 with TRBJ2-1, with D possibly being TRBD1 (6 bases). Germline loops: CDR1 MGHDK, CDR2 SYGVNS. The CDR3 has 16 residues. V dropped 5 bases and J dropped 5 bases, with 19 bases sitting between them. CDR3 loop: CASSPPWTAPDNEQFF. The CDR3 nucleotides are TGTGCCAGCAGTCCCCCCTGGACAGCACCCGACAATGAGCAGTTCTTC.

CDR3 DNA sequence: TGCGCCAGCAGCCAAGACAGGGCTTATAGCAATCAGCCCCAGCATTTT. Residues: CASSQDRAYSNQPQHF. The J gene is TRBJ1-5, the V gene TRBV4-3; D might be TRBD1 (5 bases). Germline V lookup: CDR1 LGHNA, CDR2 YSLEER. The CDR3 has 16 residues. Trimming removed 0 bases at V and 0 bases at J, with 9 bases between.

The chain recombines TRBV28 with TRBJ2-2, with D possibly matching TRBD1 (6 bases). Germline loops: CDR1 MDHEN, CDR2 SYDVKM. This CDR3 has 16 amino acids. V was trimmed by 4 bases and J by 0 bases, leaving 12 bases between them. DNA of the CDR3: TGTGCCAGCAGTTCGGAGGACAGCGCGAACACCGGGGAGCTGTTTTTT. Its translation is CASSSEDSANTGELFF.

V gene TRBV28 combines with J gene TRBJ1-5; TRBD1 is a possible D gene (5 bases). Germline V lookup: CDR1 MDHEN, CDR2 SYDVKM. V gave up 3 bases and J gave up 2 bases, with 5 bases separating them. The CDR3 is 13 amino acids. CDR3 residues: CASSLTGNQPQHF. For the CDR3, the DNA is TGTGCCAGCAGTTTGACAGGCAATCAGCCCCAGCATTTT.

This clone was recorded a few times. This chain connects TRBV2 to TRBJ2-2; TRBD2 matches at 8 bases. With V trimmed by 6 bases and J by 6 bases, 6 bases remained unmatched. This CDR3 contains 14 residues. Germline values: CDR1 SNHLY, CDR2 FYNNEI. This chain's CDR3 is CASRGLERAGELFF. CDR3 DNA sequence: TGTGCCAGCAGGGGACTAGAGAGAGCCGGGGAGCTGTTTTTT.

The rearrangement uses TRBV10-3 and TRBJ1-1; D call uncertain. There are 15 residues in the CDR3. Per the germline V gene, CDR1 is ENHRY and CDR2 is SYGVKD. Trimming cost V 9 bases and J 0 bases, with 17 bases left between them. CDR3 sequence reads: CAISSSEPMNTEAFF. The CDR3 region has the DNA TGTGCCATAAGCTCCTCTGAGCCCATGAACACTGAAGCTTTCTTT.

This chain links TRBV19 with TRBJ2-1; weak D call: TRBD2 (5 bases). The V end was cut by 6 bases, the J end by 0 bases, with 15 bases between. CDR1 is LNHDA, CDR2 SQIVND, per germline (reference sequence). The CDR3 runs to 16 residues. Here the CDR3 DNA reads TGTGCCAGTAGCCTCCGGTTGGGGAGCTCCTACAATGAGCAGTTCTTC. Translation gives CASSLRLGSSYNEQFF.

This chain links TRBV5-1 with TRBJ2-1; 7 positions agree with TRBD1. The V gene's germline CDR1 is SGHRS and CDR2 YFSETQ. The J segment lost 5 bases and the V segment lost 2 bases, leaving 1 base of the junction unmatched. This CDR3 region has 13 residues. CDR3 nucleotides: TGCGCCAGCAGCTTAGACAGGGACAATGAGCAGTTCTTC. Protein product: CASSLDRDNEQFF.

In its sample, this clone was seen a few times. The V gene is TRBV21-1, the J gene TRBJ1-5; the table's D call, TRBD1, was not checked against the DNA. TRBV21-1 is designated a pseudogene. The CDR3 length is 17 residues. CDR3: CASSERDRGPSNQPQHF. The CDR3 DNA reads as TGTGCCAGCAGCGAACGGGACAGGGGCCCTAGCAATCAGCCCCAGCATTTT.

The gene calls are TRBV5-6 and TRBJ2-7; no reliable D call. CDR1 and CDR2 (germline): SGHDT, YYEEEE. The CDR3 runs to 12 residues. Trimming stripped 0 bases from V and 3 bases from J, with 4 bases between. The CDR3 sequence is CASSLGGYEQYF. The CDR3 DNA reads TGTGCCAGCAGCTTGGGAGGCTACGAGCAGTACTTC.

The chain combines TRBV20-1 with TRBJ2-2, with unresolved D. Looked up from germline, CDR1 is DFQATT and CDR2 is SNEGSKA (reference sequence). The CDR3 spans 11 residues. Trimming cost V 4 bases and J 8 bases, with 8 bases left between them. CDR3 sequence reads: CSAILVGELFF. The CDR3 coding sequence is TGCAGTGCTATTTTAGTAGGGGAGCTGTTTTTT.

The chain carries TRBV28 and TRBJ1-5, with D possibly matching TRBD1 (6 bases). Germline values: CDR1 MDHEN, CDR2 SYDVKM. CDR3 length: 16 residues. V lost 4 bases and J lost 1, with 14 bases in between. CDR3 DNA sequence: TGTGCCAGCAGTTCAGCAGGGGAGCCCAGCAATCAGCCCCAGCATTTT. This encodes CASSSAGEPSNQPQHF.

This clone was counted once. This chain joins TRBV7-9 and TRBJ2-7; 7 bases line up with TRBD1. Per the germline V gene, CDR1 is SEHNR and CDR2 is FQNEAQ (reference sequence). V trimming: 0 bases; J trimming: 5 bases; junction bases outside the gene matches: 1. The CDR3 contains 13 residues. DNA for the CDR3: TGTGCCAGCAGCTTAGCAGGGGGCAACGAGCAGTACTTC. It encodes CASSLAGGNEQYF.

This chain connects TRBV7-9 to TRBJ1-2; 10 bases agree with TRBD1. V shed 2 bases, J shed 5 bases, and the junction held 11 bases outside the gene matches. Germline lookup yields CDR1 SEHNR and CDR2 FQNEAQ (reference sequence). The CDR3 loop spans 17 amino acids. CDR3 loop: CASSLLPGQGFNYGYTF. CDR3 DNA sequence: TGTGCCAGCAGCTTACTCCCGGGACAGGGGTTTAATTATGGCTACACCTTC.

The chain is built from TRBV27 and TRBJ1-2, with a weak D call TRBD1 (5 bases). The V gene lost 3 bases and the J gene lost 7 bases, with 9 bases spanning the gap. This CDR3 spans 12 amino acids. Germline-derived CDR1 and CDR2 are MNHEY and SMNVEV (reference sequence). CDR3: CASSLAGFGYTF. CDR3 bases: TGTGCCAGCAGTTTGGCAGGGTTTGGCTACACCTTC.

The chain has TRBV24-1 and TRBJ2-2, with a possible D match to TRBD1 (6 bases). This CDR3 contains 14 residues. Trimming took 12 bases from V and 0 from J, leaving 13 bases between them. CDR1 KGHDR and CDR2 SFDVKD come from the germline V gene. The CDR3 region is CAAQGPTNTGELFF. The CDR3 nucleotides read TGTGCCGCGCAGGGGCCCACGAACACCGGGGAGCTGTTTTTT.

Comment on this clone: This is likely a read error, given that the CDR3 carries no conserved phenylalanine or tryptophan at its end. No DNA is shown, since the ends of the CDR3 on it are uncertain; the CDR3 is the one TCRdb lists. The rearrangement uses TRBV5-6 and TRBJ1-3; the table names TRBD1, a call not compared with the DNA. From its first to its last residue, the CDR3 has 9 amino acids. Germline CDR1 and CDR2: SGHDT and YYEEEE. The CDR3 here is CASRGAGKV.

The chain joins TRBV28 to TRBJ1-1; D ambiguous. Trimming left V 2 bases short and J 4 bases short, with 8 bases between. CDR1 MDHEN and CDR2 SYDVKM come from the germline V gene. This CDR3 is built from 13 residues. The CDR3 protein is CASSLAGSTEAFF. The CDR3 nucleotides read TGTGCCAGCAGTTTAGCCGGGAGCACTGAAGCTTTCTTT.

This clone showed up just once. The chain recombines TRBV11-2 with TRBJ2-1, with D tentatively TRBD2 (6 bases). The ends were cut back, 1 base at V and 4 bases at J, with 8 bases in the middle. The CDR3 is 14 amino acids. Germline CDR1 reads SGHAT; CDR2 reads FQNNGV. The CDR3 sequence is CASSLVGGYNEQFF. CDR3 nucleotide sequence: TGTGCCAGCAGCTTAGTAGGAGGGTACAATGAGCAGTTCTTC.

This rearrangement joins TRBV2 to TRBJ2-3; 9 nucleotides line up with TRBD1. V gave up 6 bases and J gave up 7 bases; unmatched junction bases: 14. From germline, CDR1 is SNHLY and CDR2 FYNNEI. The CDR3 runs 16 residues. CDR3 sequence: CASSPTSGTGSNTQYF. Written as DNA, the CDR3 is TGTGCCAGCAGCCCAACTTCCGGGACAGGGTCAAATACGCAGTATTTT.

The chain carries TRBV25-1 and TRBJ1-1, with TRBD1 as a possible D gene (5 bases). The V and J ends lost 11 bases and 3 bases respectively, with 16 bases between them. This CDR3 spans 13 amino acids. From germline, CDR1 is MGHDK and CDR2 SYGVNS. DNA of the CDR3: TGTGCCGTTCGTTGGGGGGAGGACACTGAAGCTTTCTTT. Translation: CAVRWGEDTEAFF.

CDR3 protein: CASSTGLAGGGDTQYF. The DNA of the CDR3 is TGTGCCAGCAGCACCGGACTAGCGGGGGGTGGAGATACGCAGTATTTT. The chain carries TRBV7-8 and TRBJ2-3; 14 bases line up with TRBD2. The V segment lost 5 bases and the J segment 5 bases; nucleotides outside the gene matches: 6. Per germline, CDR1 SGHVS and CDR2 FQNEAQ. The CDR3 covers 16 residues.

This chain's CDR3 is CASSAISGGRETQYF. The CDR3 DNA reads as TGTGCCAGCAGCGCGATCTCAGGGGGCCGAGAGACCCAGTACTTC. The V gene is TRBV6-4, the J gene TRBJ2-5, with 8 bases aligning to TRBD1. With V trimmed by 6 bases and J by 4 bases, 10 bases remained unmatched. This CDR3 has 15 residues. CDR1 is MRHNA, CDR2 SNTAGT, per germline.

The chain recombines TRBV28 with TRBJ1-2; D is unresolved. The CDR3 totals 12 residues. CDR1 and CDR2 (germline): MDHEN, SYDVKM. With 2 bases removed from V and 8 bases from J, the gap between germline ends came to 9 bases. CDR3 DNA sequence: TGTGCCAGCAGTTTAGTCACAGAGGGCTACACCTTC. Translation gives CASSLVTEGYTF.

Concerning this clone itself: This specimen includes other DNA sequences encoding the same CDR3. This sequence joins TRBV5-1 and TRBJ2-1; 9 bases match TRBD1. CDR1 is SGHRS, CDR2 YFSETQ, per germline. There are 16 residues in the CDR3. The J segment lost 4 bases and the V segment lost 0 bases, leaving 5 bases of the junction unmatched. This chain's CDR3 is CASSLDSGTGYNEQFF. The CDR3 region has the DNA TGCGCCAGCAGCTTGGACTCCGGGACAGGGTACAATGAGCAGTTCTTC.

The CDR3 DNA sequence: TGTGCCAGCAGTCAACGTCCGGGAGGCAATCAGCCCCAGCATTTT. This encodes CASSQRPGGNQPQHF. The chain employs TRBV12-1 and TRBJ1-5. TRBV12-1 is annotated as a pseudogene. The CDR3 is 15 residues long.

This clone has only one observation. The chain has TRBV6-5 and TRBJ1-1, with 7 bases fitting TRBD1. In germline, CDR1 is MNHEY, CDR2 SVGAGI. J lost 6 bases, V lost 6 bases, and 10 bases had no gene match. There are 14 residues in the CDR3. This CDR3 reads CASSVDRDVSEAFF. CDR3 nucleotide sequence: TGTGCCAGCAGCGTCGACAGGGATGTCTCTGAAGCTTTCTTT.

The chain links TRBV15 to TRBJ2-2, with 7 bases fitting TRBD1. Germline V lookup: CDR1 LNHNV, CDR2 YYDKDF (reference sequence). The junction had 9 bases not matched to a gene; V was cut back by 3 bases and J by 5 bases. This CDR3 comprises 16 residues. This CDR3 reads CATSSLRDRLTGELFF. CDR3 nucleotide sequence: TGTGCCACCAGCAGTCTCCGGGACAGACTTACCGGGGAGCTGTTTTTT.

The V gene is TRBV4-2, the J gene TRBJ1-6; 8 bases fit TRBD1. Losses at the gene ends were 4 bases for V and 5 bases for J; bases not matched to a gene: 10. The CDR3 covers 17 residues. Per the germline V gene, CDR1 is LGHNA and CDR2 is YNFKEQ. CDR3 nucleotides: TGTGCCAGCAGCCCCCAGGACAGGGCACCTAATAATTCACCCCTCCACTTT. Its translation is CASSPQDRAPNNSPLHF.